This T cell receptor beta chain was sequenced for a study of post-analysis software for immune sequencing data. Background on the study: Relapsing-remitting, secondary progressive and progressive-relapsing forms of multiple sclerosis all featured among disease courses.

General study points: TRBV5-6, TRBV5-1 and TRBV20-1 were among roughly five TRBV segments more frequent in patients than controls.

Every TCR beta cDNA library bore unique molecular identifiers. TCRdb recomputed calls from the PCR reads with MiXCR, one row per CDR3 protein. The table records hundreds of thousands of distinct CDR3 sequences, 55% to 60% of them present only once. Trimming removed 6 bases from V and 4 bases from J; junction bases left unmatched: 6. In germline, CDR1 is LGHNT, CDR2 FRNRAP. The CDR3 is 14 amino acids. With regard to this clonotype: Its antigen is undetermined.

The rearrangement links TRBV12-5 to TRBJ2-1, with 7 bases that match TRBD1. Sequencing used blood. The sequence was collected from a girl between 2 and 10 years old with multiple sclerosis. CDR3 sequence reads: CASGAHRGYNEQFF. In DNA, the CDR3 is TGTGCTAGTGGGGCTCACAGGGGATACAATGAGCAGTTCTTC.